What follows are 20 T cell receptor beta chains derived from one specimen sequenced in a study of blood T cell repertoires in COVID-19. Some clones are missing from TCRdb's copy, which holds only in-frame ones; the method was immunoSEQ multiplex PCR. The repertoire has 140,000 or so clones, approximately 84% of them found once; the top ten carry 8%. The source material was peripheral blood. Every receptor here comes from a human donor in a cohort sampled during active COVID-19.

The rearrangement joins TRBV4-1 to TRBJ1-2; 11 nucleotides agree with TRBD1. This CDR3 has 14 residues. The ends lost 4 bases at V and 7 bases at J; junction bases unmatched: 5. Germline lookup yields CDR1 MGHRA and CDR2 YSYEKL. The CDR3 reads CASSPDRGQVGYTF. The DNA of the CDR3 is TGCGCCAGCAGCCCGGACAGGGGGCAGGTTGGCTACACCTTC.

V and J are TRBV19 and TRBJ1-1, with D possibly being TRBD1 (6 bases). The CDR3 spans 17 residues. Deletions cut 5 bases from V and 1 base from J, with 20 bases between. Germline V lookup: CDR1 LNHDA, CDR2 SQIVND (reference sequence). In DNA, the CDR3 is TGTGCCAGTAGTGTTCAAAGTTCCAGGGGCCCGAACACTGAAGCTTTCTTT. This gives the protein CASSVQSSRGPNTEAFF.

The chain employs TRBV5-6 and TRBJ1-1; weak D call: TRBD1 (5 bases). Germline CDR1 and CDR2: SGHDT and YYEEEE. V lost 4 bases, J lost 11 bases, and 15 bases lay in between. The CDR3 runs 12 residues. This CDR3 reads CASSPRVGRAFF. As DNA, the CDR3 is TGTGCCAGCAGCCCCAGGGTGGGGAGGGCTTTCTTT.

This chain connects TRBV27 to TRBJ1-2, with no clear D. In germline, CDR1 is MNHEY, CDR2 SMNVEV (reference sequence). V was shortened by 5 bases and J by 2 bases, with 9 bases between the two germline ends. The CDR3 spans 13 residues. The CDR3 sequence is CASSPGSNYGYTF. The CDR3 nucleotides are TGTGCCAGCAGTCCAGGCAGCAACTATGGCTACACCTTC.

The genes are TRBV28 and TRBJ1-4; tentative D call: TRBD1 (5 bases). From germline, CDR1 is MDHEN and CDR2 SYDVKM. CDR3 length: 14 amino acids. V lost 3 bases and J lost 8, with 13 bases in between. The CDR3 here is CASSLGRAAEKLFF. The CDR3 coding sequence is TGTGCCAGCAGTTTGGGCAGGGCGGCCGAAAAACTGTTTTTT.

This clone turned up a few times. The chain carries TRBV3-1 (or the pseudogene TRBV3-2) and TRBJ1-3, with D unresolved. Trimming cost V 4 bases and J 0 bases, with 10 bases left between them. There are 15 residues in the CDR3. CDR1 and CDR2 from the germline V gene are LGHDT and YNNKEL (reference sequence). This chain's CDR3 is CASSPSVGSGNTIYF. The CDR3 DNA follows: TGTGCCAGCAGCCCCAGCGTAGGCTCTGGAAACACCATATATTTT.

The chain employs TRBV7-8 and TRBJ2-2; the D is unclear. Per germline, CDR1 SGHVS and CDR2 FQNEAQ. Trimming removed 2 bases from V and 2 bases from J, with 12 bases in between. This CDR3 has 16 residues. CDR3 amino acids: CASSLQQVTNTGELFF. In DNA form, the CDR3 reads TGTGCCAGCAGCTTACAGCAGGTGACCAACACCGGGGAGCTGTTTTTT.

The chain joins TRBV10-3 to TRBJ1-1, with 9 bases lining up with TRBD1. CDR3 length: 16 amino acids. Unmatched junction bases numbered 12, after V lost 4 bases and J lost 6 bases. CDR1 is ENHRY, CDR2 SYGVKD, per germline. For the CDR3, the DNA is TGTGCCATCAGTGGGGGGACAGGGCGGTCCGGCGCTGAAGCTTTCTTT. Translating gives CAISGGTGRSGAEAFF.

This rearrangement joins TRBV3-1 (or the pseudogene TRBV3-2) to TRBJ2-7; D perhaps matches TRBD2 (7 bases). CDR3 size: 12 residues. Germline assignment: CDR1 LGHDT and CDR2 YNNKEL (reference sequence). V shed 3 bases and J shed 7 bases, with 10 bases lying between them. The CDR3 bases are TGTGCCAGCAGCCATAGGGGGGGGGAGCAGTACTTC. Its protein product is CASSHRGGEQYF.

This clone has just a few counts. CDR3 sequence: CASSPTGPLGTEAFF. The DNA of the CDR3 is TGCGCCAGCAGTCCTACAGGGCCCCTGGGCACTGAAGCTTTCTTT. The rearrangement uses TRBV5-1 and TRBJ1-1; maybe TRBD1 (6 bases). The V end lost 5 bases, the J end lost 4 bases, and 18 bases lay between the germline ends. The CDR3 runs 15 residues. Germline-derived CDR1 and CDR2 are SGHRS and YFSETQ. Full variable domain (outside the CDR3, taken from reference TRBV5-1 and TRBJ1-1): KAGVTQTPRYLIKTRGQQVTLSCSPISGHRSVSWYQQTPGQGLQFLFEYFSETQRNKGNFPGRFSGRQFSNSRSEMNVSTLELGDSALYLCASSPTGPLGTEAFFGQGTRLTVV.

The chain carries TRBV5-6 and TRBJ2-7, with 8 bases identical to TRBD1. The CDR3 loop spans 15 amino acids. Trimming removed 3 bases from V and 0 bases from J; junction bases left unmatched: 5. Looked up from germline, CDR1 is SGHDT and CDR2 is YYEEEE. The DNA of the CDR3 is TGTGCCAGCAGCTCGGGACAGGCTTACTCCTACGAGCAGTACTTC. This translates into CASSSGQAYSYEQYF.

A remark on this clone: The same CDR3 arises from other DNA sequences in this sample as well. The gene calls are TRBV3-1 (or the pseudogene TRBV3-2) and TRBJ1-5, with unresolved D. The V end was cut by 3 bases, the J end by 4 bases, with 4 bases between. Germline CDR1 and CDR2: LGHDT and YNNKEL (reference sequence). This CDR3 comprises 12 residues. Written as DNA, the CDR3 is TGTGCCAGCAGCCAGCTAAATCAGCCCCAGCATTTT. Amino acids: CASSQLNQPQHF.

The V gene is TRBV7-2, the J gene TRBJ2-1; D perhaps matches TRBD2 (6 bases). Germline loops: CDR1 SGHTA, CDR2 FQGNSA. V was pared by 7 bases and J by 2 bases, with 12 bases between. CDR3 length equals 14 residues. The DNA of the CDR3 is TGTGCCAGCACCCTGATAGCGGCCTACAATGAGCAGTTCTTC. Protein product: CASTLIAAYNEQFF.

The rearrangement joins TRBV7-8 to TRBJ1-6; the D gene is possibly TRBD1 (5 bases). V was clipped by 5 bases and J by 5 bases, with 16 bases between them. The CDR3 has 16 residues. CDR1 is SGHVS and CDR2 is FQNEAQ in the germline V gene. CDR3 amino acids: CASSPQGAGNNSPLHF. In DNA form, the CDR3 reads TGTGCCAGCAGCCCTCAGGGTGCAGGGAATAATTCACCCCTCCACTTT.

The chain carries TRBV12-5 and TRBJ1-1; 7 bases match TRBD1. Germline lookup yields CDR1 LGHNT and CDR2 FRNRAP. The CDR3 loop spans 15 amino acids. Germline trimming cut 0 bases from V and 5 bases from J; bases unmatched to any gene: 6. CDR3 sequence: CASGLVLSGGTEAFF. The CDR3 DNA follows: TGTGCTAGTGGTTTGGTACTTTCAGGGGGGACTGAAGCTTTCTTT.

The V call is TRBV9, the J call TRBJ1-5; 12 bases align to TRBD1. The CDR3 extends over 15 amino acids. The germline gives CDR1 SGDLS, CDR2 YYNGEE. V was clipped by 4 bases and J by 6 bases; unmatched bases: 5. CDR3 bases: TGTGCCAGCAGCTCGGGACAGGGGGCTAGTCAGCCCCAGCATTTT. This encodes CASSSGQGASQPQHF.

The chain carries TRBV19 and TRBJ1-4, with 10 bases aligning to TRBD1. This CDR3 has 15 amino acids. Germline V gene sequence: CDR1 LNHDA, CDR2 SQIVND (reference sequence). J was trimmed by 7 bases and V by 2 bases; bases with no gene match: 4. CDR3 loop: CASSITGTGAEKLFF. The CDR3 nucleotides read TGTGCCAGTAGTATAACCGGGACAGGGGCTGAAAAACTGTTTTTT.

The V call is TRBV10-3, the J call TRBJ2-1, with a weak D call TRBD2 (5 bases). The germline V and J ends were trimmed by 1 base and 1 base, with 11 bases remaining between them. The germline gives CDR1 ENHRY, CDR2 SYGVKD. This CDR3 is 16 amino acids long. Here the CDR3 reads CAISEFGGLSYNEQFF. As DNA, the CDR3 is TGTGCCATCAGTGAGTTCGGCGGGCTATCCTACAATGAGCAGTTCTTC.

The V and J genes are TRBV13 and TRBJ2-1; 9 bases fit TRBD1. CDR1 PRHDT and CDR2 FYEKMQ come from the germline V gene (reference sequence). With 2 bases clipped from V and 4 bases from J, the junction kept 6 bases outside the gene matches. This CDR3 comprises 16 residues. The CDR3 DNA reads as TGTGCCAGCAGCTTATACAGGACAGGGGTTTACAATGAGCAGTTCTTC. Encoded protein: CASSLYRTGVYNEQFF.

This clone was observed a single time. The chain is built from TRBV2 and TRBJ1-6, with 8 bases identical to TRBD1. The CDR3 totals 17 residues. CDR1 SNHLY and CDR2 FYNNEI come from the germline V gene. Germline trimming cut 1 base from V and 4 bases from J; bases unmatched to any gene: 6. The CDR3 reads CASSEGTGISYNSPLHF. CDR3 DNA sequence: TGTGCCAGCAGTGAAGGGACAGGGATCTCTTATAATTCACCCCTCCACTTT.